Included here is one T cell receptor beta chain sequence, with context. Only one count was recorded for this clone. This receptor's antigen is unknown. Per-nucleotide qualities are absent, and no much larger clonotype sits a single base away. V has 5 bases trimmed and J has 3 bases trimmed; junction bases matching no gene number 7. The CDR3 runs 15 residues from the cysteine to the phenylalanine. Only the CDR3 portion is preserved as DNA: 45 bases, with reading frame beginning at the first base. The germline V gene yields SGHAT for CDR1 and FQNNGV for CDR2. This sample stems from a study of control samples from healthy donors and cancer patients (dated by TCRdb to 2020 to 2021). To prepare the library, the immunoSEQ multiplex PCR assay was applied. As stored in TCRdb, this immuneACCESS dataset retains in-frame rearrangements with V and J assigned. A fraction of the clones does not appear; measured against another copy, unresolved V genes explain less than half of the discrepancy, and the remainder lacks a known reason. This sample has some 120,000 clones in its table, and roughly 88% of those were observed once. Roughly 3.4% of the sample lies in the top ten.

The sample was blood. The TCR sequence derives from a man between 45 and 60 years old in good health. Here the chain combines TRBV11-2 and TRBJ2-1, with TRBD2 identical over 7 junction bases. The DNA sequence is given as TGTGCCAGCAGCGCGACTAGCCTAGGCTACAATGAGCAGTTCTTC. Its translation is CASSATSLGYNEQFF.